What follows describes a single T cell receptor beta chain. These data are taken from a study of blood T cell repertoires in COVID-19. About the study: Sites in the United States, Italy and Spain provided acute and convalescent COVID-19 samples. T cells, B-cell-depleted T cells, or PBMCs provided the cDNA or gDNA that served as material.

V was pared by 4 bases and J by 8 bases, with 17 bases between. From germline, CDR1 is MNHEY and CDR2 SVGAGI. The CDR3 sequence is 14 residues long. Original processing methods: Cell counts per sample came from amplifying reference gene primers. Clones were sequenced by immunoSEQ multiplex PCR, and TCRdb holds only the in-frame ones, with some missing. The DNA gave D and trimming, while V, J and clone size come from that table. This sample carries over 70,000 clones, 88% of them seen once, and the ten largest clones take around 10%. This clonotype originated in a man older than 75 with acute or convalescent COVID-19. The chain employs TRBV6-5 and TRBJ1-2, with D possibly being TRBD1 (5 bases). Sequenced input: peripheral blood. The CDR3 DNA reads as TGTGCCAGCAGTTCCTACAGGTGGTCGGAAGGCTACACCTTC. The encoded protein is CASSSYRWSEGYTF.